Below are 26 T cell receptor beta chains sequenced from a single sample in a study of shared clonotypes between healthy human individuals. Some clones are missing from TCRdb's copy, which holds only in-frame ones; the method was immunoSEQ multiplex PCR. The data show about 1 million clones, about 74% seen once. The sequencing sample was made of memory CD4+ T cells sorted from blood. Subset in this sample: CD45RA-negative fraction. Receptor source: a man between 18 and 35 years old in good health.

This chain joins TRBV5-1 and TRBJ1-3; D is unclear. There are 16 residues in the CDR3. Germline V gives CDR1 SGHRS, CDR2 YFSETQ. Trimming removed 3 bases at V and 0 bases at J, with 13 bases between. The CDR3 sequence: CASSSDQIFSGNTIYF. The CDR3, as DNA: TGCGCCAGCAGCTCCGACCAGATATTCTCTGGAAACACCATATATTTT. Variable domain in full (rest from reference TRBV5-1 and TRBJ1-3): KAGVTQTPRYLIKTRGQQVTLSCSPISGHRSVSWYQQTPGQGLQFLFEYFSETQRNKGNFPGRFSGRQFSNSRSEMNVSTLELGDSALYLCASSSDQIFSGNTIYFGEGSWLTVV.

This clone was detected only once. This CDR3 is CASSFQRGDYEQYF. The CDR3 DNA follows: TGTGCCAGCAGCTTCCAGCGGGGGGACTACGAGCAGTACTTC. The chain couples TRBV5-4 to TRBJ2-7; 9 nucleotides match TRBD2. The V and J ends lost 2 bases and 3 bases, in that order; junction bases with no gene match: 3. The CDR3 spans 14 residues. Germline assignment: CDR1 SGHNT and CDR2 YYREEE (reference sequence).

The chain uses TRBV7-2 and TRBJ2-7, with 9 positions matching TRBD2. V lost 5 bases and J lost 5; bases outside the gene matches: 13. In germline, CDR1 is SGHTA, CDR2 FQGNSA. CDR3 length equals 16 residues. The CDR3 nucleotides read TGTGCCAGCAGCCTCACTATTAGCGGGAGCTTCAACGAGCAGTACTTC. Its translation: CASSLTISGSFNEQYF.

The chain recombines TRBV5-1 with TRBJ2-7; TRBD2 matches 7 bases. CDR1 and CDR2 from the germline V gene are SGHRS and YFSETQ. This CDR3 contains 15 residues. V trimming: 0 bases; J trimming: 2 bases; junction bases outside the gene matches: 5. The CDR3 spells CASSLGASGTYEQYF. The CDR3 DNA sequence: TGCGCCAGCAGCTTGGGGGCTAGCGGCACCTACGAGCAGTACTTC.

This clone was detected only a few times. This chain connects TRBV2 to TRBJ2-2; 13 positions agree with TRBD2. V dropped 9 bases and J dropped 6; count of bases not matched to a gene: 7. This CDR3 region has 15 residues. Germline lookup yields CDR1 SNHLY and CDR2 FYNNEI. CDR3 sequence: CASGLAGERAGELFF. The CDR3 DNA reads as TGTGCCAGTGGACTAGCGGGAGAAAGGGCCGGGGAGCTGTTTTTT.

In the case of this clone: The sample holds other DNA sequences that translate to the same CDR3. The chain is built from TRBV9 and TRBJ2-7, with 8 bases that match TRBD1. This CDR3 comprises 14 residues. Germline V gives CDR1 SGDLS, CDR2 YYNGEE. Germline trimming cut 4 bases from V and 2 bases from J; bases unmatched to any gene: 5. In nucleotides, the CDR3 is TGTGCCAGCAGCCCCCGGACAGGGACCTACGAGCAGTACTTC. Translation: CASSPRTGTYEQYF.

This clone was recorded only once. The V gene is TRBV28, the J gene TRBJ1-2; D gene ambiguous. The ends were cut back, 2 bases at V and 8 bases at J, with 9 bases in the middle. The CDR3 loop spans 12 amino acids. Per the germline V gene, CDR1 is MDHEN and CDR2 is SYDVKM. CDR3 region: CASSLVISGYTF. In DNA form, the CDR3 reads TGTGCCAGCAGTTTAGTCATTTCCGGCTACACCTTC.

There are a few counts of this clone. The V gene is TRBV19, the J gene TRBJ1-2; no definite D call. CDR1 and CDR2 (germline): LNHDA, SQIVND (reference sequence). This CDR3 contains 12 residues. Trimming stripped 7 bases from V and 8 bases from J, with 14 bases between. CDR3 sequence: CASKGLLEGYTF. The DNA of the CDR3 is TGTGCCAGTAAGGGCCTACTGGAGGGCTACACCTTC.

V usage is TRBV4-1 and J usage is TRBJ1-1; TRBD1 is a possible D gene (5 bases). Deletions cut 4 bases from V and 7 bases from J, with 7 bases between. Looked up from germline, CDR1 is MGHRA and CDR2 is YSYEKL. This CDR3 region has 11 residues. The CDR3 sequence: CASSRDREAFF. In nucleotides, the CDR3 is TGCGCCAGCAGCCGGGACCGTGAAGCTTTCTTT.

This clone has only a few counts. This rearrangement joins TRBV12-5 to TRBJ2-7; D remains unclear. The V end was cut by 5 bases, the J end by 5 bases, with 16 bases between. Germline V gene sequence: CDR1 LGHNT, CDR2 FRNRAP. There are 14 residues in the CDR3. The CDR3: CASGPVGYCHEQYF. The CDR3, as DNA: TGTGCTAGTGGTCCAGTAGGCTACTGTCACGAGCAGTACTTC. The whole variable domain, remainder taken from reference TRBV12-5 and TRBJ2-7, is DARVTQTPRHKVTEMGQEVTMRCQPILGHNTVFWYRQTMMQGLELLAYFRNRAPLDDSGMPKDRFSAEMPDATLATLKIQPSEPRDSAVYFCASGPVGYCHEQYFGPGTRLTVT.

The chain is built from TRBV2 and TRBJ2-1; the D call may be TRBD1 or TRBD2 (5 bases each). Germline CDR1 reads SNHLY; CDR2 reads FYNNEI. Trimming cost V 4 bases and J 4 bases, with 14 bases left between them. CDR3 size: 15 residues. This CDR3 reads CASSAQGDRYNEQFF. The CDR3 DNA is TGTGCCAGCAGTGCACAAGGGGACCGTTACAATGAGCAGTTCTTC.

The chain uses TRBV7-2 and TRBJ2-7; 7 nucleotides match TRBD2. CDR1 and CDR2 (germline): SGHTA, FQGNSA. J lost 4 bases, V lost 0 bases, and 6 bases had no gene match. The CDR3 is 15 residues long. The CDR3 spells CASSLAQRGPYEQYF. In DNA form, the CDR3 reads TGTGCCAGCAGCTTAGCGCAGCGGGGACCGTACGAGCAGTACTTC.

The chain is built from TRBV9 and TRBJ2-3, with D uncertain. The V gene lost 1 base and the J gene lost 0 bases, with 12 bases spanning the gap. Germline assignment: CDR1 SGDLS and CDR2 YYNGEE. The CDR3 has 16 amino acids. DNA of the CDR3: TGTGCCAGCAGCGTATCTGGGTCCTTTAGCACAGATACGCAGTATTTT. Translating it yields CASSVSGSFSTDTQYF.

V is TRBV6-5 and J is TRBJ2-7; a possible D gene is TRBD1 (6 bases). Trimming left V 10 bases short and J 0 bases short, with 13 bases between. The germline V gene encodes CDR1 MNHEY and CDR2 SVGAGI. This CDR3 contains 13 residues. The CDR3 nucleotides read TGTGCCACCCAGGGACATTCCTCCTACGAGCAGTACTTC. It is translated as CATQGHSSYEQYF.

CDR3 sequence reads: CASSLNGQGLGEQYF. The DNA for the CDR3 is TGTGCCAGCAGCTTAAATGGGCAGGGACTAGGGGAGCAGTACTTC. The chain links TRBV7-3 to TRBJ2-7; 8 nucleotides agree with TRBD2. The CDR3 length is 15 residues. With 1 base clipped from V and 7 bases from J, the junction kept 9 bases outside the gene matches. Germline-derived CDR1 and CDR2 are SGHTA and FQGTGA. Looking up the rest from reference TRBV7-3 and TRBJ2-7 gives the full variable domain: GAGVSQTPSNKVTEKGKYVELRCDPISGHTALYWYRQSLGQGPEFLIYFQGTGAADDSGLPNDRFFAVRPEGSVSTLKIQRTERGDSAVYLCASSLNGQGLGEQYFGPGTRLTVT.

This chain uses TRBV9 with TRBJ2-1; 7 positions match TRBD2. After removal of 0 bases from V and 2 bases from J, the junction contained 5 bases not matched to a gene. Germline V lookup: CDR1 SGDLS, CDR2 YYNGEE. The CDR3 loop spans 16 amino acids. The CDR3 protein is CASSVASGATYNEQFF. As DNA, the CDR3 is TGTGCCAGCAGCGTAGCCAGCGGGGCCACCTACAATGAGCAGTTCTTC.

V is TRBV6-1 and J is TRBJ2-2, with no clear D. The CDR3 totals 14 residues. From germline, CDR1 is MNHNS and CDR2 SASEGT. Deletions cut 6 bases from V and 0 bases from J, with 8 bases between. CDR3 amino acids: CASRRLANTGELFF. CDR3 nucleotides: TGTGCCAGCAGACGGTTAGCGAACACCGGGGAGCTGTTTTTT.

A single count supports this clone. The chain has TRBV19 and TRBJ1-2, with no clear D. CDR3 length equals 12 residues. V lost 2 bases and J lost 3, with 4 bases in between. CDR1 LNHDA and CDR2 SQIVND come from the germline V gene (reference sequence). The CDR3: CASSIQDYGYTF. Here the CDR3 DNA reads TGTGCCAGTAGTATACAGGACTATGGCTACACCTTC. The full variable domain, with the rest looked up from reference TRBV19 and TRBJ1-2, is DGGITQSPKYLFRKEGQNVTLSCEQNLNHDAMYWYRQDPGQGLRLIYYSQIVNDFQKGDIAEGYSVSREKKESFPLTVTSAQKNPTAFYLCASSIQDYGYTFGSGTRLTVV.

This clone has only a few counts. The V gene is TRBV5-1, the J gene TRBJ2-2, with D perhaps matching TRBD2 (6 bases). Trimming pared 4 bases from V and 4 bases from J, leaving 26 bases between. The CDR3 has 19 residues. The germline V gene encodes CDR1 SGHRS and CDR2 YFSETQ. Here the CDR3 reads CASSQSPGEVAALTGELFF. The CDR3 nucleotides are TGCGCCAGCAGCCAAAGTCCGGGAGAGGTAGCGGCTCTCACCGGGGAGCTGTTTTTT.

The chain employs TRBV7-9 and TRBJ2-5; 8 nucleotides agree with TRBD2. Trimming at V came to 7 bases and at J to 3 bases, leaving 7 bases not matched to a gene. Germline CDR1 is SEHNR and CDR2 is FQNEAQ (reference sequence). The CDR3 runs 14 residues. The CDR3 bases are TGTGCCAGCACCCGGGGGGGGCTAAAAGAGACCCAGTACTTC. Residues: CASTRGGLKETQYF.

This chain uses TRBV9 with TRBJ2-7; possibly TRBD1 for D (6 bases). V lost 4 bases and J lost 3, with 14 bases in between. Germline-derived CDR1 and CDR2 are SGDLS and YYNGEE. The CDR3 is 14 residues long. CDR3 DNA sequence: TGTGCCAGCAGCACCACGACAGGATTCTACGAGCAGTACTTC. Its protein product is CASSTTTGFYEQYF.

The chain uses TRBV18 and TRBJ2-5, with D perhaps TRBD1 (6 bases). Germline CDR1 KGHSH, CDR2 LQKENI. Trimming pared 5 bases from V and 3 bases from J, leaving 7 bases between. CDR3 length: 12 residues. CDR3 DNA: TGTGCCAGCTCAGAGGGGGAAGAGACCCAGTACTTC. Its translation: CASSEGEETQYF.

CDR3 residues: CASSPSQGFSYEQYF. In DNA form, the CDR3 reads TGTGCCAGCAGCCCCTCACAGGGGTTTTCCTACGAGCAGTACTTC. The chain couples TRBV11-2 to TRBJ2-7; 7 bases agree with TRBD1. Germline V gives CDR1 SGHAT, CDR2 FQNNGV. The CDR3 totals 15 residues. The trim removed 5 bases at V and 1 base at J, leaving 8 bases unmatched.

This clone was observed once. V and J are TRBV28 and TRBJ2-3; tentatively, D is TRBD2 (6 bases). Looked up from germline, CDR1 is MDHEN and CDR2 is SYDVKM. Trimming took 5 bases from V and 2 from J, leaving 20 bases between them. The CDR3 runs 17 residues. CDR3 sequence: CASSRTGGRLYTDTQYF. The CDR3 DNA reads as TGTGCCAGCAGTCGCACCGGGGGACGGCTATACACAGATACGCAGTATTTT. Looking up the rest from reference TRBV28 and TRBJ2-3 gives the full variable domain: DVKVTQSSRYLVKRTGEKVFLECVQDMDHENMFWYRQDPGLGLRLIYFSYDVKMKEKGDIPEGYSVSREKKERFSLILESASTNQTSMYLCASSRTGGRLYTDTQYFGPGTRLTVL.

This clone was seen only a few times. The gene calls are TRBV5-1 and TRBJ2-1; the match to TRBD2 covers 8 bases. The CDR3 sequence is 15 residues long. Trimming took 2 bases from V and 8 from J; bases not matched to a gene: 9. Germline loops: CDR1 SGHRS, CDR2 YFSETQ. CDR3 nucleotides: TGCGCCAGCAGCTTCGACGGGGGGGCTGTTGATGAGCAGTTCTTC. As protein: CASSFDGGAVDEQFF.

J is TRBJ2-5 and V is TRBV11-2; the match to TRBD1 covers 8 bases. Trimming at V came to 6 bases and at J to 5 bases, leaving 11 bases not matched to a gene. This CDR3 has 15 amino acids. Germline V lookup: CDR1 SGHAT, CDR2 FQNNGV. The CDR3 DNA is TGTGCCAGCAGTCCAGGACAGGGAAAAAGTGAGACCCAGTACTTC. This sequence encodes CASSPGQGKSETQYF.